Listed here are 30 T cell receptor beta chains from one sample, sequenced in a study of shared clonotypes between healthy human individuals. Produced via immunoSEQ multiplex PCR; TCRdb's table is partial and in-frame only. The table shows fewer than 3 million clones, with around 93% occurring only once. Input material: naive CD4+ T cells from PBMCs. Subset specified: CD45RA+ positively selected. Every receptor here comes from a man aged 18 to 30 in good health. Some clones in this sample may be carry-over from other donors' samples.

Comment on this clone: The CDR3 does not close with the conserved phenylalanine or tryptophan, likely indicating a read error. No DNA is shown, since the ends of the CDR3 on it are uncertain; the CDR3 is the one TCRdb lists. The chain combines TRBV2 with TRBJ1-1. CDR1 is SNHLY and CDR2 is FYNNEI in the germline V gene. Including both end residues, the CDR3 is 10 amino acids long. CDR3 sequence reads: CASSERDLAL.

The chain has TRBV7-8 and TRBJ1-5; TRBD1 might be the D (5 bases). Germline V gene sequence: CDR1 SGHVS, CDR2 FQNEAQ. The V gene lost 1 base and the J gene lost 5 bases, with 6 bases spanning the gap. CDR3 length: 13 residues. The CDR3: CASSLVRDQPQHF. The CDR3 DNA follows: TGTGCCAGCAGCTTAGTCAGGGATCAGCCCCAGCATTTT.

The CDR3 DNA is TGCGCCAGCAGCTTGACCAGGGACCAGCCCCAGCATTTT. Its protein is CASSLTRDQPQHF. This sequence joins TRBV5-1 and TRBJ1-5, with D maybe TRBD1 (5 bases). Germline-derived CDR1 and CDR2 are SGHRS and YFSETQ. The CDR3 has 13 amino acids. The ends were cut back, 1 base at V and 7 bases at J, with 9 bases in the middle.

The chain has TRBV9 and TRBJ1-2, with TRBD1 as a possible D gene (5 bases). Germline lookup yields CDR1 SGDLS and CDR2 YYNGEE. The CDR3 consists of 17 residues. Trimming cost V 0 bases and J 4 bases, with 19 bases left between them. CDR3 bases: TGTGCCAGCAGCGTAGGAGGTGGGAAACCTGGGACCTATGGCTACACCTTC. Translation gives CASSVGGGKPGTYGYTF.

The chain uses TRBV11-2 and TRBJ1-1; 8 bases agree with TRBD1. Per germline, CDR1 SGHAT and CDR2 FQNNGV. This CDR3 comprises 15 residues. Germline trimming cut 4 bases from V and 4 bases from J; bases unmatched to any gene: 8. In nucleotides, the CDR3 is TGTGCCAGCAGCTCCCTCCGACAGGGGCGCACTGAAGCTTTCTTT. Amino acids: CASSSLRQGRTEAFF.

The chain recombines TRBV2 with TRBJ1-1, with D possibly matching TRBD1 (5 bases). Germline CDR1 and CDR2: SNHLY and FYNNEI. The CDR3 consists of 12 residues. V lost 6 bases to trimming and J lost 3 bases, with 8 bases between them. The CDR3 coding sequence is TGTGCCAGCAGGGGGGACCACACTGAAGCTTTCTTT. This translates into CASRGDHTEAFF. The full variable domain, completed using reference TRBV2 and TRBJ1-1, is EPEVTQTPSHQVTQMGQEVILRCVPISNHLYFYWYRQILGQKVEFLVSFYNNEISEKSEIFDDQFSVERPDGSNFTLKIRSTKLEDSAMYFCASRGDHTEAFFGQGTRLTVV.

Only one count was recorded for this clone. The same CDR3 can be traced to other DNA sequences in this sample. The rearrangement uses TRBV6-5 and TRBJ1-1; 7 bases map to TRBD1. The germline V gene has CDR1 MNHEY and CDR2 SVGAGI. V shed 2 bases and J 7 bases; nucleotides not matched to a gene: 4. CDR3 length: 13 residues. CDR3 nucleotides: TGTGCCAGCAGTTACCCAGGGGGTTTTGAAGCTTTCTTT. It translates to CASSYPGGFEAFF.

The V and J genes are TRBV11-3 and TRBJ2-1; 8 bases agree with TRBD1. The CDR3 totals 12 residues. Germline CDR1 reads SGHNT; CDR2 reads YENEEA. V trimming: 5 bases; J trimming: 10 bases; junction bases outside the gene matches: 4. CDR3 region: CASSPDRVEQFF. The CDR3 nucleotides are TGTGCCAGCAGCCCGGACAGGGTAGAGCAGTTCTTC.

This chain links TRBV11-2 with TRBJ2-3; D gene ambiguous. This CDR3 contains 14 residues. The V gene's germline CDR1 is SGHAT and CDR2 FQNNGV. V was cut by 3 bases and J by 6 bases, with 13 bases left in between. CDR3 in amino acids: CASSFPDWRDTQYF. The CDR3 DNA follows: TGTGCCAGCAGCTTCCCCGACTGGCGGGATACGCAGTATTTT. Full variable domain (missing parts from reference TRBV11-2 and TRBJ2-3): EAGVAQSPRYKIIEKRQSVAFWCNPISGHATLYWYQQILGQGPKLLIQFQNNGVVDDSQLPKDRFSAERLKGVDSTLKIQPAKLEDSAVYLCASSFPDWRDTQYFGPGTRLTVL.

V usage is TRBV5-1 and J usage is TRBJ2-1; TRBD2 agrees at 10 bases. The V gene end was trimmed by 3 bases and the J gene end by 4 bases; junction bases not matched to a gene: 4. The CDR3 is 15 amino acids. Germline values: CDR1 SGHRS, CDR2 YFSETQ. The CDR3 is CASSSASGSYNEQFF. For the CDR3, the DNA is TGCGCCAGCAGCTCGGCTAGCGGGAGTTACAATGAGCAGTTCTTC.

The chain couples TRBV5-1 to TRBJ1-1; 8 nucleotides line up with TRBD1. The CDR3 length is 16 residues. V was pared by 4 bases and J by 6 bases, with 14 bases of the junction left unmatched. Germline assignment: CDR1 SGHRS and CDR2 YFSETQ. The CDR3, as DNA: TGCGCCAGCAGCCTACTGATGTCAGGGGGCCGGTCTGAAGCTTTCTTT. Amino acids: CASSLLMSGGRSEAFF.

The CDR3 DNA reads as TGTGCCAGCTCACTTCAGGGAACTTCAAATGAAAAACTGTTTTTT. Its translation is CASSLQGTSNEKLFF. This chain uses TRBV18 with TRBJ1-4, with D possibly matching TRBD1 (5 bases). The germline CDR1 and CDR2 sequences are KGHSH and LQKENI. This CDR3 is 15 amino acids long. The V end was cut by 4 bases, the J end by 5 bases, with 14 bases between. Full variable domain (rest looked up from reference TRBV18 and TRBJ1-4): NAGVMQNPRHLVRRRGQEARLRCSPMKGHSHVYWYRQLPEEGLKFMVYLQKENIIDESGMPKERFSAEFPKEGPSILRIQQVVRGDSAAYFCASSLQGTSNEKLFFGSGTQLSVL.

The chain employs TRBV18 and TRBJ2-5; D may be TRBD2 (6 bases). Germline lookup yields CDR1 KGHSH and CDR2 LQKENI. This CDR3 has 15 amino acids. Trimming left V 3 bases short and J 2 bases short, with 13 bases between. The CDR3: CASSPPTGVQETQYF. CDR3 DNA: TGTGCCAGCTCACCTCCGACGGGGGTTCAAGAGACCCAGTACTTC.

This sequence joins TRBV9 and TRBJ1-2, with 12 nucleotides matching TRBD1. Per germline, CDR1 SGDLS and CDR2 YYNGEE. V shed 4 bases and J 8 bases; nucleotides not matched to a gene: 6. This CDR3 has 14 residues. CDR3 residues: CASSPGTGGGGYTF. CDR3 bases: TGTGCCAGCAGCCCCGGGACAGGGGGCGGCGGCTACACCTTC.

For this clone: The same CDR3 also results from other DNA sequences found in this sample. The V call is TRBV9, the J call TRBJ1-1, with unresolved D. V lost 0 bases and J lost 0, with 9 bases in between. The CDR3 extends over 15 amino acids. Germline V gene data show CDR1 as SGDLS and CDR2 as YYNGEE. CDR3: CASSVDPGLNTEAFF. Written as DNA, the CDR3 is TGTGCCAGCAGCGTAGATCCAGGTTTGAACACTGAAGCTTTCTTT.

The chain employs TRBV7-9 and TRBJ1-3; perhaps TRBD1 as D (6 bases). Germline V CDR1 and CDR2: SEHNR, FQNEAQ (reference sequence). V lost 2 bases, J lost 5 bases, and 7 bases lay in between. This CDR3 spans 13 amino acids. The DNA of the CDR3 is TGTGCCAGCAGCTTAACAGGGAGAAACACCATATATTTT. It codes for CASSLTGRNTIYF.

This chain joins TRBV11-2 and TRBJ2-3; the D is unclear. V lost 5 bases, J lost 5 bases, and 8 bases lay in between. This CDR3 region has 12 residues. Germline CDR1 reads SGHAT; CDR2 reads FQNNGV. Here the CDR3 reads CASSTPGDTQYF. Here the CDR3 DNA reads TGTGCCAGCAGCACCCCCGGAGATACGCAGTATTTT.

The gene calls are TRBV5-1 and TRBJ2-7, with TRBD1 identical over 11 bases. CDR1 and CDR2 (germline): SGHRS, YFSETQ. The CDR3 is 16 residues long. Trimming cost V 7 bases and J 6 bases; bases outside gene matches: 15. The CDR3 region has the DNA TGCGCCAGCGGATCCCGCGCCGGGACAGGGGGAGGCGAGCAGTACTTC. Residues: CASGSRAGTGGGEQYF.

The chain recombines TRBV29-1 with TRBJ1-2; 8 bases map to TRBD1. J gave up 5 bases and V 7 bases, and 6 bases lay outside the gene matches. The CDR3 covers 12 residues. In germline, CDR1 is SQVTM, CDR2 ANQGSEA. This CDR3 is CSATGGGYGYTF. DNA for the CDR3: TGCAGCGCTACAGGGGGAGGATATGGCTACACCTTC.

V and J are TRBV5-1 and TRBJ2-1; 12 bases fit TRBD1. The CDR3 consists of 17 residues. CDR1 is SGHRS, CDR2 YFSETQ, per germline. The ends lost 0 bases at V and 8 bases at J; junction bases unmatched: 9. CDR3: CASSLGPGTGGRDEQFF. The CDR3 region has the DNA TGCGCCAGCAGCTTGGGGCCAGGGACAGGGGGCAGGGATGAGCAGTTCTTC.

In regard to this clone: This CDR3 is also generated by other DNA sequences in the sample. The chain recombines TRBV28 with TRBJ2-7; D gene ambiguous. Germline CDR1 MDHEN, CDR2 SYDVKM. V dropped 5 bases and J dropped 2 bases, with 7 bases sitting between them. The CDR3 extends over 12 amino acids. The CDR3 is CASSLGTYEQYF. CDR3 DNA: TGTGCCAGCAGTCTGGGAACCTACGAGCAGTACTTC. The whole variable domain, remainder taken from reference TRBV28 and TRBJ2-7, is DVKVTQSSRYLVKRTGEKVFLECVQDMDHENMFWYRQDPGLGLRLIYFSYDVKMKEKGDIPEGYSVSREKKERFSLILESASTNQTSMYLCASSLGTYEQYFGPGTRLTVT.

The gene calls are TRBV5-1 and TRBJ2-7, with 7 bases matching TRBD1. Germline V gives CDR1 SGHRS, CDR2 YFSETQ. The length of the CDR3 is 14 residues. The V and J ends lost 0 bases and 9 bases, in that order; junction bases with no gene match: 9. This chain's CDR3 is CASSLVETTGVQYF. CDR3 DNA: TGCGCCAGCAGCTTGGTTGAGACAACAGGGGTGCAGTACTTC.

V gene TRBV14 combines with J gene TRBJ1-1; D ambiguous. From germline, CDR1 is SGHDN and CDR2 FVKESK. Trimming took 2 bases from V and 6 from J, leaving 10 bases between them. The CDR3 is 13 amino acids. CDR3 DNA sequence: TGTGCCAGCAGCCAATATGGTCAGGCTGAAGCTTTCTTT. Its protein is CASSQYGQAEAFF. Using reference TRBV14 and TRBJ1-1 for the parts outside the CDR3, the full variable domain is EAGVTQFPSHSVIEKGQTVTLRCDPISGHDNLYWYRRVMGKEIKFLLHFVKESKQDESGMPNNRFLAERTGGTYSTLKVQPAELEDSGVYFCASSQYGQAEAFFGQGTRLTVV.

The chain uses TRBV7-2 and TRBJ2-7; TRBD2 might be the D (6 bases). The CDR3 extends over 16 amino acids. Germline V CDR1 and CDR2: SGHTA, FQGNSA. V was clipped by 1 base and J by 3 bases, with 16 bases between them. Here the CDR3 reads CASSLGQNPGGYEQYF. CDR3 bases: TGTGCCAGCAGCTTAGGGCAGAACCCCGGGGGCTACGAGCAGTACTTC.

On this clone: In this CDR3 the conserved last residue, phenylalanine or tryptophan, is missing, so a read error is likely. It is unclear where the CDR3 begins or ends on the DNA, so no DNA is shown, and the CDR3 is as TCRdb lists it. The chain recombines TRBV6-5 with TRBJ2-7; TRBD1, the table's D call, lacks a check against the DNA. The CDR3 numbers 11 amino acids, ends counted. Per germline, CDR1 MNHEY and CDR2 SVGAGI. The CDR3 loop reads CASGLGQGAYL.

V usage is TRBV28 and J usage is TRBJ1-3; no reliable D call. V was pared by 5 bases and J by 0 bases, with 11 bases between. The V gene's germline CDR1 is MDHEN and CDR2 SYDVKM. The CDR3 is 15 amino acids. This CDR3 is CASSETGASGNTIYF. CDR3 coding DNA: TGTGCCAGCAGTGAGACGGGAGCCTCTGGAAACACCATATATTTT.

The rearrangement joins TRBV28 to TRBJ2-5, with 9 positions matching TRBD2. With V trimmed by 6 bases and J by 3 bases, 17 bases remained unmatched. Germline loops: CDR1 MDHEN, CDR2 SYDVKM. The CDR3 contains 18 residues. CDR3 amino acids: CASRTPREEWTSEETQYF. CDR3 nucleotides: TGTGCCAGCAGGACACCTAGAGAGGAATGGACTAGCGAAGAGACCCAGTACTTC. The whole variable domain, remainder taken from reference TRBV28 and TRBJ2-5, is DVKVTQSSRYLVKRTGEKVFLECVQDMDHENMFWYRQDPGLGLRLIYFSYDVKMKEKGDIPEGYSVSREKKERFSLILESASTNQTSMYLCASRTPREEWTSEETQYFGPGTRLLVL.

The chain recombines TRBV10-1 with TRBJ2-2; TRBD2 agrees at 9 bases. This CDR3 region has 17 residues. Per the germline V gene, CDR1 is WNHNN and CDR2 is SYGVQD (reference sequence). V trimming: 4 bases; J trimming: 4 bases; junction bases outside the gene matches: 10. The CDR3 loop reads CASSGGSQRGVTGELFF. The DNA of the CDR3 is TGCGCCAGCAGTGGGGGTAGCCAGCGGGGGGTCACCGGGGAGCTGTTTTTT.

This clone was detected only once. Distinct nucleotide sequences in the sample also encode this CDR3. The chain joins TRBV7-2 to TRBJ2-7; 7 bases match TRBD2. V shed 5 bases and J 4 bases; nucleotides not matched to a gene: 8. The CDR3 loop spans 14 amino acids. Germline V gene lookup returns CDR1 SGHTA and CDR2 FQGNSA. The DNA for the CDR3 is TGTGCCAGCAGCCCAAGCGGGACGCGATACGAGCAGTACTTC. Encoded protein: CASSPSGTRYEQYF.

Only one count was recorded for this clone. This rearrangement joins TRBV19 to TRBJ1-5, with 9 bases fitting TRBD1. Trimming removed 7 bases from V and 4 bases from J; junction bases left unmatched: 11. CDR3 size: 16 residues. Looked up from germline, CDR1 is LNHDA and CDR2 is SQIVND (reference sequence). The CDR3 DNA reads TGTGCCAGTAAAAACCCAAAACAGGGGGCAAATCAGCCCCAGCATTTT. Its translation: CASKNPKQGANQPQHF.